The 20 T cell receptor beta chains in this list originate from one sample, sequenced in a study of cytomegalovirus exposure and HLA in healthy donors. PCR primers comprised 60 Vbeta and 13 Jbeta primers. Method: immunoSEQ multiplex PCR; TCRdb's copy keeps in-frame clones and lacks some. The sample includes some 66,000 clones, roughly 80% of them seen just once. The specimen was PBMCs. Receptors originate from a young woman in good health and CMV-seronegative.

This clone occurred once. The genes are TRBV11-2 and TRBJ2-1; 12 bases map to TRBD2. The CDR3 is 18 residues long. J gave up 3 bases and V 1 base, and 7 bases lay outside the gene matches. The germline CDR1 and CDR2 sequences are SGHAT and FQNNGV. The CDR3 DNA is TGTGCCAGCAGCTTAGGACTAGCGGGGGCCTCGGGCTACAATGAGCAGTTCTTC. Translating gives CASSLGLAGASGYNEQFF.

The CDR3 loop is CASSSHRAQETQYF. CDR3 bases: TGTGCCAGCAGCTCCCACAGAGCCCAAGAGACCCAGTACTTC. The chain employs TRBV7-8 and TRBJ2-5; no definite D call. This CDR3 contains 14 residues. From germline, CDR1 is SGHVS and CDR2 FQNEAQ. V lost 4 bases and J lost 1, with 10 bases in between. Based on the CDR3 plus reference TRBV7-8 and TRBJ2-5, the full variable domain is GAGVSQSPRYKVAKRGQDVALRCDPISGHVSLFWYQQALGQGPEFLTYFQNEAQLDKSGLPSDRFFAERPEGSVSTLKIQRTQQEDSAVYLCASSSHRAQETQYFGPGTRLLVL.

The chain employs TRBV7-9 and TRBJ2-3; 10 bases align to TRBD1. Germline V gene sequence: CDR1 SEHNR, CDR2 FQNEAQ (reference sequence). The CDR3 totals 16 residues. The V and J ends lost 5 bases and 0 bases, in that order; junction bases with no gene match: 5. The CDR3 nucleotides are TGTGCCAGCAGCCGGTGGACAGGGGGTAGCACAGATACGCAGTATTTT. Amino acid sequence: CASSRWTGGSTDTQYF.

The gene calls are TRBV7-9 and TRBJ2-5; TRBD1 matches 9 bases. The CDR3 contains 15 residues. Germline trimming cut 2 bases from V and 5 bases from J; bases unmatched to any gene: 6. Germline V gene lookup returns CDR1 SEHNR and CDR2 FQNEAQ (reference sequence). The CDR3: CASSLQDRGEETQYF. The CDR3 coding sequence is TGTGCCAGCAGCTTACAGGACAGGGGAGAGGAGACCCAGTACTTC.

For this clone: This specimen includes other DNA sequences encoding the same CDR3. The chain uses TRBV18 and TRBJ2-7; TRBD1 aligns across 12 bases. With 3 bases clipped from V and 5 bases from J, the junction kept 5 bases outside the gene matches. Germline CDR1 KGHSH, CDR2 LQKENI. The CDR3 runs 15 residues. The CDR3 protein is CASSPGTGGQDEQYF. As DNA, the CDR3 is TGTGCCAGCTCACCGGGGACAGGGGGCCAGGACGAGCAGTACTTC.

This chain joins TRBV6-5 and TRBJ1-6; 7 bases fit TRBD1. This CDR3 contains 14 residues. The junction had 9 bases not matched to a gene; V was cut back by 10 bases and J by 6 bases. CDR1 is MNHEY, CDR2 SVGAGI, per germline. The CDR3 loop reads CATSLRDSNSPLHF. The CDR3 region has the DNA TGTGCCACCTCTCTAAGGGACAGTAATTCACCCCTCCACTTT.

Details on this clone: This CDR3 is also generated by other DNA sequences in the sample. This chain's CDR3 is CASSSNPGQGSEAFF. The CDR3 coding sequence is TGCGCCAGCAGCTCAAATCCAGGACAGGGGTCGGAAGCTTTCTTT. V and J are TRBV5-1 and TRBJ1-1; 9 positions match TRBD1. The CDR3 runs 15 residues. Germline V CDR1 and CDR2: SGHRS, YFSETQ. The V and J ends lost 3 bases and 8 bases, in that order; junction bases with no gene match: 11.

The genes are TRBV7-8 and TRBJ1-5; TRBD1 aligns across 9 bases. CDR1 is SGHVS and CDR2 is FQNEAQ in the germline V gene. CDR3 length: 14 amino acids. V lost 5 bases, J lost 5 bases, and 4 bases stayed unmatched. CDR3 residues: CASSRRTGDQPQHF. CDR3 coding DNA: TGTGCCAGCAGCCGCCGGACAGGGGATCAGCCCCAGCATTTT. Drawing the rest from reference TRBV7-8 and TRBJ1-5, the complete variable domain is GAGVSQSPRYKVAKRGQDVALRCDPISGHVSLFWYQQALGQGPEFLTYFQNEAQLDKSGLPSDRFFAERPEGSVSTLKIQRTQQEDSAVYLCASSRRTGDQPQHFGDGTRLSIL.

The chain is built from TRBV6-5 and TRBJ2-4; weak D call: TRBD1 (6 bases). The CDR3 spans 15 residues. CDR1 is MNHEY, CDR2 SVGAGI, per germline. Trimming removed 0 bases from V and 7 bases from J, with 13 bases in between. The CDR3 DNA reads TGTGCCAGCAGTTACTCGAACAGGGCAGGGAACATTCAGTACTTC. Its translation is CASSYSNRAGNIQYF.

The chain joins TRBV7-9 to TRBJ1-1; D not resolved. The CDR3 has 12 residues. The V end was cut by 6 bases, the J end by 6 bases, with 11 bases between. Germline V CDR1 and CDR2: SEHNR, FQNEAQ (reference sequence). The CDR3 region is CASSFGQAEAFF. In DNA form, the CDR3 reads TGTGCCAGCAGTTTCGGCCAGGCTGAAGCTTTCTTT.

This rearrangement joins TRBV28 to TRBJ1-2, with TRBD1 matching over 9 bases. V shed 5 bases, J shed 4 bases, and the junction held 8 bases outside the gene matches. This CDR3 is 15 amino acids long. The germline V gene encodes CDR1 MDHEN and CDR2 SYDVKM. CDR3 loop: CASSMQDRGPYGYTF. The CDR3 DNA reads as TGTGCCAGCAGTATGCAGGACAGGGGCCCCTATGGCTACACCTTC.

The CDR3 nucleotides are TGTGCCAGTCGGCACAGGGTGAACACTGAAGCTTTCTTT. Protein product: CASRHRVNTEAFF. This chain connects TRBV19 to TRBJ1-1, with D perhaps matching TRBD1 (6 bases). The V gene's germline CDR1 is LNHDA and CDR2 SQIVND (reference sequence). Trimming took 8 bases from V and 0 from J, leaving 10 bases between them. The CDR3 extends over 13 amino acids.

V usage is TRBV6-5 and J usage is TRBJ1-5, with no clear D. The CDR3 is made up of 13 amino acids. Trimming removed 4 bases at V and 2 bases at J, with 6 bases between. The V gene's germline CDR1 is MNHEY and CDR2 SVGAGI. CDR3 sequence reads: CASSSRRNQPQHF. In DNA form, the CDR3 reads TGTGCCAGCAGTTCCAGGCGCAATCAGCCCCAGCATTTT.

This clone has just one count. The chain employs TRBV5-1 and TRBJ2-7; 10 bases map to TRBD1. Germline V lookup: CDR1 SGHRS, CDR2 YFSETQ. Trimming took 5 bases from V and 4 from J; bases not matched to a gene: 9. This CDR3 is 15 amino acids long. The DNA for the CDR3 is TGCGCCAGCAGATCCCCCGGGACAGGGGCGTACGAGCAGTACTTC. Translation gives CASRSPGTGAYEQYF.

This clone has only one observation. The chain recombines TRBV6-5 with TRBJ2-7, with 7 bases fitting TRBD1. CDR3 size: 12 residues. From germline, CDR1 is MNHEY and CDR2 SVGAGI. Trimming cost V 6 bases and J 4 bases; bases outside gene matches: 3. The CDR3 protein is CASSYRGYEQYF. DNA for the CDR3: TGTGCCAGCAGCTACAGGGGTTACGAGCAGTACTTC.

Note on this clone: This CDR3 is also generated by other DNA sequences in the sample. The chain joins TRBV5-6 to TRBJ1-5; the D gene is possibly TRBD1 (5 bases). Trimming stripped 2 bases from V and 3 bases from J, with 9 bases between. Germline assignment: CDR1 SGHDT and CDR2 YYEEEE. The CDR3 spans 14 residues. Written as DNA, the CDR3 is TGTGCCAGCAGCTTCGGACAAATCAATCAGCCCCAGCATTTT. Protein sequence: CASSFGQINQPQHF.

V is TRBV27 and J is TRBJ1-5; no clear D. Trimming left V 3 bases short and J 0 bases short, with 15 bases between. CDR1 and CDR2 (germline): MNHEY, SMNVEV (reference sequence). The CDR3 contains 17 residues. The CDR3 is CASSFNRGVYSNQPQHF. In DNA form, the CDR3 reads TGTGCCAGCAGTTTTAACCGGGGAGTATATAGCAATCAGCCCCAGCATTTT.

The rearrangement uses TRBV7-9 and TRBJ2-7; TRBD1 aligns across 10 bases. The junction had 10 bases not matched to a gene; V was cut back by 4 bases and J by 4 bases. Germline V gene sequence: CDR1 SEHNR, CDR2 FQNEAQ (reference sequence). CDR3 length: 16 residues. The CDR3 bases are TGTGCCAGCAGCTCAACGACAGGGGGCTTTGGGTACGAGCAGTACTTC. Protein product: CASSSTTGGFGYEQYF. Full variable domain (outside the CDR3, taken from reference TRBV7-9 and TRBJ2-7): DTGVSQNPRHKITKRGQNVTFRCDPISEHNRLYWYRQTLGQGPEFLTYFQNEAQLEKSRLLSDRFSAERPKGSFSTLEIQRTEQGDSAMYLCASSSTTGGFGYEQYFGPGTRLTVT.

This clone was seen only a few times. The rearrangement links TRBV5-4 to TRBJ1-1; tentative D call: TRBD1 (6 bases). Deletions cut 2 bases from V and 4 bases from J, with 12 bases between. Germline V gene sequence: CDR1 SGHNT, CDR2 YYREEE (reference sequence). CDR3 length: 14 residues. The CDR3 DNA reads TGTGCCAGCAGCTTAGGGGGGGTGATCACTGAAGCTTTCTTT. Its protein product is CASSLGGVITEAFF.

This chain links TRBV6-5 with TRBJ2-7; TRBD1 matches 10 bases. Looked up from germline, CDR1 is MNHEY and CDR2 is SVGAGI. The trim removed 0 bases at V and 3 bases at J, leaving 5 bases unmatched. The length of the CDR3 is 16 residues. CDR3 nucleotide sequence: TGTGCCAGCAGTTACTCGCGGGACAGGGGAAACTACGAGCAGTACTTC. Translation gives CASSYSRDRGNYEQYF.